Listed below are T cell receptor beta chains from one sample, sequenced in a study of vaccination and CD4 T cells after COVID-19. TCRdb reprocessed the PCR reads with MiXCR, giving one entry per CDR3 protein. The sample lists about 20,000 distinct CDR3 sequences, around 50% occurring once. Their target antigens are unknown. The material sequenced was CD4+ T cells from blood, cultured in vitro. The receptors here all came from a human donor who had recovered from COVID-19. The CDR3 runs from the conserved cysteine through the conserved F or W.

v_call,j_call,cdr3_aa
TRBV10-2,TRBJ2-4,CASRVTGTEAKNIQYF
TRBV7-2,TRBJ1-6,CASSQDRLSYNSPLHF
TRBV6-2/TRBV6-3,TRBJ1-2,CASSQDRDYGYTF
TRBV4-1,TRBJ2-1,CASSQVRNEQFF
TRBV20-1,TRBJ2-5,CSRAGTVYETQYF
TRBV11-2,TRBJ1-1,CASSLDRGGIGYTEAFF
TRBV6-5,TRBJ2-3,CASSYSGTSGRGTQYF
TRBV7-2,TRBJ1-1,CASSRLWNTEAFF
TRBV18,TRBJ1-2,CASSPGTGLNYGYTF
TRBV29-1,TRBJ1-5,CSVGSGSLNQPQHF
TRBV6-2/TRBV6-3,TRBJ1-6,CASSSHFLVVVNSPLHF
TRBV19,TRBJ1-5,CASSQDGGVNQPQHF
TRBV6-5,TRBJ1-5,CASSFPTGAKGQPQHF
TRBV7-2,TRBJ2-3,CATAAGPTDTQYF
TRBV20-1,TRBJ2-3,CSAWGGTDTQYF
TRBV27,TRBJ1-2,CASSLSASNYGYTF
TRBV27,TRBJ1-2,CASSLNPQGNGYTF
TRBV7-3,TRBJ2-2,CASSLASAGTPGELFF
TRBV2,TRBJ2-7,CASGGAGTLISGYEQYF
TRBV6-1,TRBJ2-5,CASNQLAGQETQYF
TRBV19,TRBJ2-1,CASSTTGLAYNEQFF
TRBV20-1,TRBJ2-1,CSASISGLQDEQFF
TRBV7-9,TRBJ2-7,CASSRLGDRSYEQYF
TRBV28,TRBJ2-3,CASTGTSGYTDTQYF
TRBV11-3,TRBJ1-1,CASSLDGTGGKTEAFF
TRBV5-1,TRBJ1-1,CASSFVEGSIEAFF
TRBV15,TRBJ1-3,CATSSRETGNTIYF
TRBV5-1,TRBJ2-3,CASSLDSFTDTQYF
TRBV28,TRBJ1-3,CASSRQGLDSGNTIYF
TRBV2,TRBJ1-5,CASRTDRGGYSNQPQHF
TRBV2,TRBJ2-5,CASRGQQETQYF
TRBV19,TRBJ1-3,CASSSSVEGGNTIYF
TRBV20-1,TRBJ2-2,CSARADPSPGTGELFF
TRBV19,TRBJ1-6,CASSTRQGRSYNSPLHF
TRBV27,TRBJ2-5,CASSLPGTPSTQYF
TRBV6-2/TRBV6-3,TRBJ1-2,CASRDSLGERNYGYTF
TRBV11-3,TRBJ1-2,CASSTGEEDGYTF
TRBV7-3,TRBJ2-6,CASSPYKGANVLTF
TRBV25-1,TRBJ2-3,CASRQGGTDTQYF
TRBV20-1,TRBJ2-3,CSARGGLPTDTQYF
TRBV24-1,TRBJ2-2,CATSGGTDNTGELFF
TRBV12-3/TRBV12-4,TRBJ1-5,CDSSLALRTPQHF
TRBV5-4,TRBJ2-2,CASSSGRLAGNTGELFF
TRBV20-1,TRBJ1-1,CSATGQGGTEAFF
TRBV7-9,TRBJ1-1,CASSHQGQNTEAFF